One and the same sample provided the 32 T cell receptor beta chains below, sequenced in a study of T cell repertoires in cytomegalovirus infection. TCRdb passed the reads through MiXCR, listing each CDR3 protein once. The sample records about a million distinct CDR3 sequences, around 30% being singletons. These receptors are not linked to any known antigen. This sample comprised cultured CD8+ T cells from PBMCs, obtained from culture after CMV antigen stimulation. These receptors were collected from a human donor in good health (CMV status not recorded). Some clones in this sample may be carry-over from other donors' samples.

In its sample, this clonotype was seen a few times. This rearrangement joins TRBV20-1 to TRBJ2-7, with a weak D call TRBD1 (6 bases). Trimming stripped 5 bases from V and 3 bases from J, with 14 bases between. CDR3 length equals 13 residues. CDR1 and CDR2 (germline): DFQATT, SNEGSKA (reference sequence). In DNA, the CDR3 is TGCAGTGCTTCAGATCTAGGGGGCTACGAGCAGTACTTC. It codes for CSASDLGGYEQYF.

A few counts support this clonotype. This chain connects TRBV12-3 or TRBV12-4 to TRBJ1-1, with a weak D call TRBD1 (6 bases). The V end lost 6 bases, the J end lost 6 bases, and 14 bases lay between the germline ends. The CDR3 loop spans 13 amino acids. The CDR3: CASSPRGAAEAFF. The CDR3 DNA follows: TGTGCCAGCAGCCCTCGGGGGGCTGCTGAAGCTTTCTTT.

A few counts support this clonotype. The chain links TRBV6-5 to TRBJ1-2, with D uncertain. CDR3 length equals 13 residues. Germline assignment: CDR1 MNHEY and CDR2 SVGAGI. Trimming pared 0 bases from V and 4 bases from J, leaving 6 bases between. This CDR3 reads CASSYSSSYGYTF. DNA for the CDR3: TGTGCCAGCAGTTACTCGAGTAGCTATGGCTACACCTTC.

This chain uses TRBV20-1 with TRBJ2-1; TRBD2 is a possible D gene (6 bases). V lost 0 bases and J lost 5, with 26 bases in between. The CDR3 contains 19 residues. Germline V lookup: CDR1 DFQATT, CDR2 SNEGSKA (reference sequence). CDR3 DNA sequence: TGCAGTGCTAGAGATCCCGCTGAGGACTACCGAGCTGTTCACAATGAGCAGTTCTTC. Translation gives CSARDPAEDYRAVHNEQFF.

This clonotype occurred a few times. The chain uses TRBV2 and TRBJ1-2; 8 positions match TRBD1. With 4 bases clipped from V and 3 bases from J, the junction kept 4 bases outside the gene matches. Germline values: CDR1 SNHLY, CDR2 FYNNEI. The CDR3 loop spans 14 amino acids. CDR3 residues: CASSGLTGDYGYTF. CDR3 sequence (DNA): TGTGCCAGCAGTGGACTGACAGGGGACTATGGCTACACCTTC.

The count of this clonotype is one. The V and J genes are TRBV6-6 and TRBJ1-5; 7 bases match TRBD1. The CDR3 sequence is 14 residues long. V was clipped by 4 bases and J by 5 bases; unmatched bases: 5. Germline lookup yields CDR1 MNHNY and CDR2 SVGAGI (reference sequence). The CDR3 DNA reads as TGTGCCAGCAGTTTTGACAGGGACCATCAGCCCCAGCATTTT. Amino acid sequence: CASSFDRDHQPQHF.

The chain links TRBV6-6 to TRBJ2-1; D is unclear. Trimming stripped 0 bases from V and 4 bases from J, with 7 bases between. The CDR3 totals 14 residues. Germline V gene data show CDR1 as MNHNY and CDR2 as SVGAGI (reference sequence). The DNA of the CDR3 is TGTGCCAGCAGTTACTCGCTGAGGTACAATGAGCAGTTCTTC. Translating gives CASSYSLRYNEQFF.

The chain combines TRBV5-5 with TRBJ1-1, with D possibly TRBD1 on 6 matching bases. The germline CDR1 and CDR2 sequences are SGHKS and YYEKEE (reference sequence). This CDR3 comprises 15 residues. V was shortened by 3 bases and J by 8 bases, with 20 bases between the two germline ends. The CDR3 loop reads CASSSHTYREVEAFF. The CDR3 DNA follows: TGTGCCAGCAGCTCCCATACATACAGGGAGGTCGAAGCTTTCTTT.

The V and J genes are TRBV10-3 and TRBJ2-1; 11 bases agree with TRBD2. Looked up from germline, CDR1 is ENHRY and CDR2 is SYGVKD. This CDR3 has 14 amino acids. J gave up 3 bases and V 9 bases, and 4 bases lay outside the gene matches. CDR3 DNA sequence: TGTGCCATAGCGGGACTAGCGGACTACAATGAGCAGTTCTTC. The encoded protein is CAIAGLADYNEQFF.

CDR3 sequence: CASSPTYLDRDGYTF. The CDR3 DNA reads as TGTGCCAGCAGCCCCACCTACCTCGACAGGGACGGCTACACCTTC. The chain couples TRBV4-2 to TRBJ1-2, with 7 bases aligning to TRBD1. This CDR3 has 15 residues. Germline V lookup: CDR1 LGHNA, CDR2 YNFKEQ. V was pared by 4 bases and J by 8 bases, with 13 bases of the junction left unmatched.

The CDR3 sequence: CAISESGVSSYNEQFF. The CDR3 region has the DNA TGTGCCATCAGTGAGTCCGGGGTAAGCTCCTACAATGAGCAGTTCTTC. The V gene is TRBV10-3, the J gene TRBJ2-1, with D tentatively TRBD2 (5 bases). The CDR3 loop spans 16 amino acids. V was pared by 0 bases and J by 0 bases, with 9 bases between. Germline CDR1 is ENHRY and CDR2 is SYGVKD.

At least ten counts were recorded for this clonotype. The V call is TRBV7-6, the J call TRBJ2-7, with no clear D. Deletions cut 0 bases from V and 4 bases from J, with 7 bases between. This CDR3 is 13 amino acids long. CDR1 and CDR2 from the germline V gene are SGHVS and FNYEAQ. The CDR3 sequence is CASSLAPFYEQYV. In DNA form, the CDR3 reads TGTGCCAGCAGCTTAGCGCCATTTTACGAGCAGTACGTC.

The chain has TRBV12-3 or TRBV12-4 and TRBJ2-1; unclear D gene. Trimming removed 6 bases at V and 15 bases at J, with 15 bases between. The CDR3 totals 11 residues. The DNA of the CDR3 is TGTGCCAGCAGAAGGACCACTTCGGGGTTCTTC. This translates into CASRRTTSGFF.

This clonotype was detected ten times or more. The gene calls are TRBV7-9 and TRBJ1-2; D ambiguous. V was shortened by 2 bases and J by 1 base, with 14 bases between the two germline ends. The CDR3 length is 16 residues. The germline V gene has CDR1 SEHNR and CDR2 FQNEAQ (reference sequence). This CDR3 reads CASSLRFGPDNYGYTF. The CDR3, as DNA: TGTGCCAGCAGCTTACGGTTCGGGCCAGATAACTATGGCTACACCTTC.

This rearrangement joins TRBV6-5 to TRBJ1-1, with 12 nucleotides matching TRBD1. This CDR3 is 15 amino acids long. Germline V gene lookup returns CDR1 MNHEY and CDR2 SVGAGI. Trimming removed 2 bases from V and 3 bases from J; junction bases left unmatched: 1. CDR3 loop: CASSYGTGGYTEAFF. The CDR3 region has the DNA TGTGCCAGCAGTTACGGGACAGGGGGCTACACTGAAGCTTTCTTT.

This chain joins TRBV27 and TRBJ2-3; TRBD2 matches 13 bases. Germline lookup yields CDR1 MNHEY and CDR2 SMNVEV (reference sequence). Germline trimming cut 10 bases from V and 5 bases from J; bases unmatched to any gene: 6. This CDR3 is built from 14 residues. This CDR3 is CATKGLAGLDTQYF. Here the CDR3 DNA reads TGTGCCACCAAGGGACTAGCGGGGTTAGATACGCAGTATTTT.

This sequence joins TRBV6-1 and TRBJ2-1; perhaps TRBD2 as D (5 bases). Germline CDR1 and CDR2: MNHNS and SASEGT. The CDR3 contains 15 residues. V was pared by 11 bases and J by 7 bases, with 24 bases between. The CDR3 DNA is TGTGCCGCTCACGACGGCCGGGGAGTTCCGAATGAGCAGTTCTTC. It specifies CAAHDGRGVPNEQFF.

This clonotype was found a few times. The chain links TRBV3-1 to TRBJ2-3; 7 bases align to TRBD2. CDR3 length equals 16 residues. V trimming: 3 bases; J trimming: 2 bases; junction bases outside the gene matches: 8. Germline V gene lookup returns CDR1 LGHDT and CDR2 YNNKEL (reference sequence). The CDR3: CASSQVSGEPTDTQYF. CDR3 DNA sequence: TGTGCCAGCAGCCAGGTCAGCGGGGAACCCACAGATACGCAGTATTTT.

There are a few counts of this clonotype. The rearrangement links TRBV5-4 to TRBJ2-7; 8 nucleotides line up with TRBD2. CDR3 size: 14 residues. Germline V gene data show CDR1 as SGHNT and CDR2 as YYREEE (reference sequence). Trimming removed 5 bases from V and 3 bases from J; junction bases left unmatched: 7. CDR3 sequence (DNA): TGTGCCAGCAGTTACGGGGGGGTACTCTACGAGCAGTACGTC. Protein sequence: CASSYGGVLYEQYV.

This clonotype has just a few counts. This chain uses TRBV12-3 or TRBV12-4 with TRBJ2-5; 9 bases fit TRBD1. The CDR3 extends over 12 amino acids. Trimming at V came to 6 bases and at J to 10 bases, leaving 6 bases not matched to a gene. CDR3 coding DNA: TGTGCCAGCAGGCGGACAGGGGTTAACCAGTACTTC. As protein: CASRRTGVNQYF.

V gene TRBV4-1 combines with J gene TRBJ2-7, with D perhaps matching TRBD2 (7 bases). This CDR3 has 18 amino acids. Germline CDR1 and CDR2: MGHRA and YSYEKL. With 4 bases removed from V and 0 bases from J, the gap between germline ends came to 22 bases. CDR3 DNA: TGCGCCAGCAGCCCCAAAGGGGGGGGAGGAGGGTACTCCTACGAGCAGTACTTC. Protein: CASSPKGGGGGYSYEQYF.

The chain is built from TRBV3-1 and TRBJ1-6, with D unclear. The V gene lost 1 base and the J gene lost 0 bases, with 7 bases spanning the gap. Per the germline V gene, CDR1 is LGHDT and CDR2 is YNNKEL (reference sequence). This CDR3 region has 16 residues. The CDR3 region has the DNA TGTGCCAGCAGCCAAGTGCAGAGCTCCTATAATTCACCCCTCCACTTT. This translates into CASSQVQSSYNSPLHF.

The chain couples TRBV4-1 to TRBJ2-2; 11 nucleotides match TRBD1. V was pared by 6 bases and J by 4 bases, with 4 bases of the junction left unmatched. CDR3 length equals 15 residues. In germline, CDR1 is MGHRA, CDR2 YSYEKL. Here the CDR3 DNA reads TGCGCCAGCAGGTCCGGGACAGGGGGCACCGGGGAGCTGTTTTTT. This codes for CASRSGTGGTGELFF.

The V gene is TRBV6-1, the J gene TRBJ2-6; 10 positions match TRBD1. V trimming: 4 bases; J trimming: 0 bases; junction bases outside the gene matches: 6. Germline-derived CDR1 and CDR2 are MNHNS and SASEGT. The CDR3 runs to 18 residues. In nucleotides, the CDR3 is TGTGCCAGCAGTGGAAAGAGGACAGGGGGCTCTGGGGCCAACGTCCTGACTTTC. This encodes CASSGKRTGGSGANVLTF.

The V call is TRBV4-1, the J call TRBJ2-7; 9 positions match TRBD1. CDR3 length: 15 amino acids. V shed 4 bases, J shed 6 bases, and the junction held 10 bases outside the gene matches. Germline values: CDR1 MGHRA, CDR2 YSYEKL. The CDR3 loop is CASSLPGQGNGEQYF. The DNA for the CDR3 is TGCGCCAGCAGCCTACCCGGACAGGGGAACGGCGAGCAGTACTTC.

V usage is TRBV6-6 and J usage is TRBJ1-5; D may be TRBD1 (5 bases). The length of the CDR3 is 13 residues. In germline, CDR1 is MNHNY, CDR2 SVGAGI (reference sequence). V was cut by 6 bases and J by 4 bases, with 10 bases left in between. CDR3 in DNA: TGTGCCAGCAGGGGGGTCATGAATCAGCCCCAGCATTTT. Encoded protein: CASRGVMNQPQHF.

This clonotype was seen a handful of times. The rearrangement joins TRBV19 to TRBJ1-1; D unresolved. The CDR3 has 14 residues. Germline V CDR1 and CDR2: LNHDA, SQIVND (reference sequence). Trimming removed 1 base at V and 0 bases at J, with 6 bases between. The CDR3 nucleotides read TGTGCCAGTAGTATAGGCTTTATGAACACTGAAGCTTTCTTT. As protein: CASSIGFMNTEAFF.

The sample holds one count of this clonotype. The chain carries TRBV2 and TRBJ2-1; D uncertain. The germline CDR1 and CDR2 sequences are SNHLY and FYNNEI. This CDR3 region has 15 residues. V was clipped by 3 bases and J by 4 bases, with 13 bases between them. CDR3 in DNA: TGTGCCAGCAGTGATGGGATCTCCCTTTACAATGAGCAGTTCTTC. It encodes CASSDGISLYNEQFF.

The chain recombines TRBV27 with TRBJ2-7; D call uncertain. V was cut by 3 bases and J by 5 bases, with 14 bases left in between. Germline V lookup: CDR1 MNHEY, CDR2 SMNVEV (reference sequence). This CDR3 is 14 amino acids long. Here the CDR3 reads CASSFSHAPNEQYF. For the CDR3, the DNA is TGTGCCAGCAGTTTCTCACACGCTCCCAACGAGCAGTACTTC.

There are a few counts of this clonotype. Written as DNA, the CDR3 is TGTGCCAGCAAAAAGGGGGGGGGGGCGGACTATGGCTACACCTTC. Its protein is CASKKGGGADYGYTF. This chain links TRBV6-5 with TRBJ1-2, with TRBD1 as a possible D gene (6 bases). Germline-derived CDR1 and CDR2 are MNHEY and SVGAGI. V lost 7 bases to trimming and J lost 3 bases, with 18 bases between them. The CDR3 extends over 15 amino acids.

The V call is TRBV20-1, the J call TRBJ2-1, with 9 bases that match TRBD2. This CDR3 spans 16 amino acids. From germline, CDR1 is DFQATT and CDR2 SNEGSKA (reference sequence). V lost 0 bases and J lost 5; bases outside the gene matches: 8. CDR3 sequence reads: CSARDGLAGLNNEQFF. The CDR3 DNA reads TGCAGTGCTAGAGATGGTCTAGCGGGGCTCAACAATGAGCAGTTCTTC.

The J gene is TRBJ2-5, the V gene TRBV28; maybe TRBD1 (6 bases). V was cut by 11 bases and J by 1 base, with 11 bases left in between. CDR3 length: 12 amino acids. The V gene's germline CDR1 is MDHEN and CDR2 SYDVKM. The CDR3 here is CASGGRQETQYF. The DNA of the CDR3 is TGTGCCTCTGGGGGCCGCCAAGAGACCCAGTACTTC. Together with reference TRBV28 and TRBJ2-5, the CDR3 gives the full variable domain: DVKVTQSSRYLVKRTGEKVFLECVQDMDHENMFWYRQDPGLGLRLIYFSYDVKMKEKGDIPEGYSVSREKKERFSLILESASTNQTSMYLCASGGRQETQYFGPGTRLLVL.